The 11 T cell receptor beta chains in this list originate from one sample, sequenced in a study of CD8 T cells in Susac syndrome. The authors reverse transcribed roughly 0.5 to 1 ug RNA with random hexamers. TCRdb processed the immunoSEQ multiplex PCR reads anew with MiXCR; each CDR3 protein has one entry. The sample includes over 140,000 distinct CDR3 sequences, around 95% seen only once; the top ten take roughly 0.14%. Specimen: CD4+ T cells from PBMCs. Receptors originate from a human donor with Susac syndrome.

The chain recombines TRBV29-1 with TRBJ2-1; D may be TRBD2 (6 bases). CDR1 is SQVTM and CDR2 is ANQGSEA in the germline V gene. Trimming pared 4 bases from V and 5 bases from J, leaving 12 bases between. The CDR3 totals 13 residues. CDR3 bases: TGCAGCGTTGCTAGCGCAAGAAACAATGAGCAGTTCTTC. Protein: CSVASARNNEQFF.

V gene TRBV25-1 combines with J gene TRBJ2-3; the D gene is possibly TRBD2 (6 bases). Germline CDR1 reads MGHDK; CDR2 reads SYGVNS. CDR3 length: 13 amino acids. The V and J ends lost 5 bases and 8 bases respectively, with 14 bases between them. The CDR3 loop reads CASSRTGTSTQYF. The CDR3, as DNA: TGTGCCAGCAGTCGTACCGGGACTTCTACGCAGTATTTT.

This clonotype was observed a single time. This rearrangement joins TRBV30 to TRBJ2-3, with D unresolved. The CDR3 consists of 11 residues. Trimming cost V 3 bases and J 1 base, with 2 bases left between them. Germline lookup yields CDR1 GTSNPN and CDR2 SVGIG (reference sequence). CDR3 sequence reads: CAWRGTDTQYF. Here the CDR3 DNA reads TGTGCCTGGAGGGGCACAGATACGCAGTATTTT.

The chain couples TRBV20-1 to TRBJ1-5, with D uncertain. CDR1 is DFQATT and CDR2 is SNEGSKA in the germline V gene (reference sequence). This CDR3 spans 15 amino acids. V lost 6 bases, J lost 4 bases, and 19 bases lay in between. This CDR3 is CSAPRSGYRNQPQHF. The DNA of the CDR3 is TGCAGTGCACCCCGGTCGGGGTACCGAAATCAGCCCCAGCATTTT.

The chain combines TRBV3-1 with TRBJ2-1; D ambiguous. V lost 2 bases and J 5 bases, leaving 7 bases between the germline ends. Germline V gene data show CDR1 as LGHDT and CDR2 as YNNKEL (reference sequence). This CDR3 comprises 13 residues. This CDR3 is CASSQLRHNEQFF. The CDR3 nucleotides read TGTGCCAGCAGCCAACTGCGTCACAATGAGCAGTTCTTC.

This chain connects TRBV12-3 or TRBV12-4 to TRBJ1-2, with a weak D call TRBD1 (6 bases). The CDR3 is made up of 13 amino acids. V was shortened by 6 bases and J by 6 bases, with 14 bases between the two germline ends. CDR3 bases: TGTGCCAGCAGATCCGAGCACAGGGATGGCTACACCTTC. Translation: CASRSEHRDGYTF.

The chain uses TRBV6-5 and TRBJ2-7, with 10 bases aligning to TRBD2. Trimming cost V 0 bases and J 3 bases; bases outside gene matches: 14. The CDR3 has 19 residues. Germline loops: CDR1 MNHEY, CDR2 SVGAGI. The CDR3 DNA is TGTGCCAGCAGTTACTCGTCGCAGACCGGGACTAGCGTACACTACGAGCAGTACTTC. It codes for CASSYSSQTGTSVHYEQYF.

The gene calls are TRBV15 and TRBJ1-1, with D maybe TRBD1 (5 bases). The germline V and J ends were trimmed by 1 base and 3 bases, with 15 bases remaining between them. Germline V gene sequence: CDR1 LNHNV, CDR2 YYDKDF (reference sequence). The CDR3 covers 16 residues. This CDR3 is CATSRGSGAGHTEAFF. DNA of the CDR3: TGTGCCACCAGCAGAGGATCGGGAGCAGGGCACACTGAAGCTTTCTTT.

The chain links TRBV29-1 to TRBJ1-2; the D gene is possibly TRBD1 (6 bases). Trimming took 4 bases from V and 2 from J, leaving 14 bases between them. This CDR3 has 14 residues. Germline V gene lookup returns CDR1 SQVTM and CDR2 ANQGSEA. CDR3 DNA sequence: TGCAGCGTTGTCGGCGGACAGAGCAACTATGGCTACACCTTC. Translating it yields CSVVGGQSNYGYTF.

In this sample, this clonotype turned up once. This rearrangement joins TRBV18 to TRBJ2-1; no reliable D call. V was trimmed by 0 bases and J by 5 bases, leaving 11 bases between them. The CDR3 extends over 15 amino acids. Germline CDR1 and CDR2: KGHSH and LQKENI. CDR3 nucleotides: TGTGCCAGCTCACCACCAGGGCTAGACCACAATGAGCAGTTCTTC. Translation: CASSPPGLDHNEQFF.

J is TRBJ2-1 and V is TRBV9; D possibly corresponds to TRBD1 (6 bases). The germline V gene encodes CDR1 SGDLS and CDR2 YYNGEE. This CDR3 has 16 amino acids. The V and J ends lost 3 bases and 0 bases respectively, with 13 bases between them. As DNA, the CDR3 is TGTGCCAGCAGCGAACACGACAGGAGCTCCTACAATGAGCAGTTCTTC. Protein: CASSEHDRSSYNEQFF.